Below are 14 T cell receptor beta chains sequenced from a single sample in a study of blood T cell repertoires in COVID-19. Assay: immunoSEQ multiplex PCR; the TCRdb copy retains only in-frame clones and omits some. The sample shows 250,000 to 300,000 clones, 89% of them seen only once. Sequencing was performed on PBMCs or T cells enriched from blood (not recorded which). The receptors derive from a woman aged 35 to 49 who had recovered from COVID-19.

The V and J genes are TRBV3-1 (or the pseudogene TRBV3-2) and TRBJ2-7, with D perhaps matching TRBD2 (6 bases). This CDR3 is built from 16 residues. Germline CDR1 LGHDT, CDR2 YNNKEL (reference sequence). Trimming pared 4 bases from V and 5 bases from J, leaving 21 bases between. The CDR3 loop is CASSPGLAGWLHEQYF. CDR3 DNA: TGTGCCAGCAGCCCAGGATTGGCGGGATGGCTCCACGAGCAGTACTTC.

The chain joins TRBV7-3 to TRBJ1-1; D gene unclear. Germline V gene sequence: CDR1 SGHTA, CDR2 FQGTGA. Between the trimmed V and J ends, which lost 3 bases and 11 bases, there was a span of 13 bases. The CDR3 runs 12 residues. The CDR3, as DNA: TGTGCCAGCAGCTTGGAGGCAGGTCGGGCTTTCTTT. It specifies CASSLEAGRAFF.

The chain combines TRBV5-1 with TRBJ2-1; 7 bases align to TRBD2. J gave up 6 bases and V 4 bases, and 7 bases lay outside the gene matches. This CDR3 is built from 14 residues. Per the germline V gene, CDR1 is SGHRS and CDR2 is YFSETQ. The CDR3 is CASSATSLANEQFF. As DNA, the CDR3 is TGCGCCAGCAGCGCGACTAGCCTTGCCAATGAGCAGTTCTTC.

The V call is TRBV11-2, the J call TRBJ2-6, with a weak D call TRBD1 (6 bases). Trimming removed 5 bases at V and 1 base at J, with 18 bases between. The CDR3 runs 18 residues. Germline V lookup: CDR1 SGHAT, CDR2 FQNNGV. CDR3: CASSPRGHMRSGANVLTF. In DNA form, the CDR3 reads TGTGCCAGCAGCCCCCGGGGACATATGAGGTCTGGGGCCAACGTCCTGACTTTC.

The chain carries TRBV5-6 and TRBJ2-2; 12 bases map to TRBD1. The ends lost 3 bases at V and 7 bases at J; junction bases unmatched: 7. From germline, CDR1 is SGHDT and CDR2 YYEEEE. The CDR3 extends over 16 amino acids. CDR3 sequence: CASSSSGQGAIGELFF. As DNA, the CDR3 is TGTGCCAGCAGCTCCTCGGGACAGGGGGCAATCGGGGAGCTGTTTTTT.

This clone was counted a few times. This chain links TRBV2 with TRBJ2-1; the D gene is possibly TRBD2 (6 bases). The CDR3 contains 12 residues. Deletions cut 7 bases from V and 5 bases from J, with 9 bases between. The germline V gene encodes CDR1 SNHLY and CDR2 FYNNEI. The CDR3 loop reads CASKGGNNEQFF. CDR3 in DNA: TGTGCCAGCAAAGGCGGGAACAATGAGCAGTTCTTC.

This clone has just a few counts. The rearrangement uses TRBV4-3 and TRBJ2-1, with 10 bases matching TRBD2. The CDR3 covers 14 residues. Trimming at V came to 3 bases and at J to 8 bases, leaving 4 bases not matched to a gene. Germline-derived CDR1 and CDR2 are LGHNA and YSLEER. CDR3 DNA: TGCGCCAGCAGCCAGGCTAGCGGGAGATATGAGCAGTTCTTC. Protein: CASSQASGRYEQFF.

Points on this clone: The same CDR3 arises from other DNA sequences in this sample as well. This chain connects TRBV18 to TRBJ2-7, with 9 bases lining up with TRBD1. Germline CDR1 is KGHSH and CDR2 is LQKENI. The length of the CDR3 is 14 residues. V lost 2 bases to trimming and J lost 3 bases; unmatched junction nucleotides: 2. CDR3 loop: CASSPGTGFYEQYF. The CDR3, as DNA: TGTGCCAGCTCACCAGGGACAGGGTTCTACGAGCAGTACTTC.

V is TRBV7-8 and J is TRBJ1-2; no firm D call. Germline V gene sequence: CDR1 SGHVS, CDR2 FQNEAQ. The CDR3 is 15 amino acids. Trimming removed 2 bases from V and 2 bases from J, with 12 bases in between. CDR3 DNA sequence: TGTGCCAGCAGCTTAAAACGGACGGGGAACTATGGCTACACCTTC. Protein: CASSLKRTGNYGYTF.

The gene calls are TRBV3-1 (or the pseudogene TRBV3-2) and TRBJ2-1; perhaps TRBD2 as D (6 bases). V dropped 6 bases and J dropped 7 bases, with 7 bases sitting between them. CDR3 length: 11 residues. Looked up from germline, CDR1 is LGHDT and CDR2 is YNNKEL (reference sequence). CDR3: CASSGGNEQFF. The DNA for the CDR3 is TGTGCCAGCAGTGGGGGGAATGAGCAGTTCTTC.

About this clone: Additional DNA sequences in this sample encode the identical CDR3. The J gene is TRBJ1-2, the V gene TRBV7-2; TRBD1 is a possible D gene (6 bases). Germline CDR1 SGHTA, CDR2 FQGNSA. Trimming removed 5 bases from V and 2 bases from J, with 9 bases in between. This CDR3 spans 13 amino acids. This CDR3 is CASSPDRNYGYTF. The CDR3 DNA reads TGTGCCAGCAGCCCCGACAGGAACTATGGCTACACCTTC.

This clone was detected once. The chain joins TRBV24-1 to TRBJ1-6; 7 bases match TRBD1. V was pared by 8 bases and J by 11 bases, with 14 bases of the junction left unmatched. The CDR3 spans 15 residues. From germline, CDR1 is KGHDR and CDR2 SFDVKD. CDR3 region: CATTENRDSGTPLHF. The DNA of the CDR3 is TGTGCCACCACTGAGAACCGGGACAGTGGCACACCCCTCCACTTT.

The V and J genes are TRBV10-3 and TRBJ2-1; 11 bases line up with TRBD2. Germline V CDR1 and CDR2: ENHRY, SYGVKD. Germline trimming cut 4 bases from V and 7 bases from J; bases unmatched to any gene: 6. The CDR3 totals 15 residues. The CDR3 is CAISGGLAGLNEQFF. The CDR3 DNA follows: TGTGCCATCAGTGGCGGACTAGCGGGCCTAAATGAGCAGTTCTTC.

The genes are TRBV7-9 and TRBJ2-3; 8 bases are a match to TRBD2. The junction had 5 bases not matched to a gene; V was cut back by 1 base and J by 2 bases. The CDR3 sequence is 16 residues long. In germline, CDR1 is SEHNR, CDR2 FQNEAQ (reference sequence). The CDR3, as DNA: TGTGCCAGCAGCTTAGGGGTTAGCGGGGACACAGATACGCAGTATTTT. It is translated as CASSLGVSGDTDTQYF.